Sequencing of this T cell receptor (beta chain) was carried out in a study of T cell clonality in common variable immunodeficiency. General study results and limits: T cell subpopulation sequencing would be needed to explain CVID clonality. Common variable immunodeficiency TCR beta sequences reportedly had fewer deletions and N-nucleotide insertions. Shared TCRbeta clones were fewer between CVID subjects than controls.

In its sample, this clone was seen many times. The antigen is undetermined. The CDR3 end lies 3 residues beyond the end of the read and is filled in from the germline J gene. The CDR3 loop spans 13 amino acids. Germline V gene lookup returns CDR1 DFQATT and CDR2 SNEGSKA (reference sequence). Sequenced by immunoSEQ multiplex PCR; TCRdb stores in-frame clones only, minus some. The data show some 40,000 clones, with none appearing a single time. The rearrangement uses TRBV20-1 and TRBJ2-1; 7 bases match TRBD1. Sequenced sample: peripheral blood mononuclear cells. The receptor was isolated from a person between 18 and 75 years old in good health. CDR3 bases read: TGCAGGGCAGCAAGGGACAGTGGCAATGAG. Translation gives CRAARDSGNE. The full CDR3 protein is CRAARDSGNEQFF.